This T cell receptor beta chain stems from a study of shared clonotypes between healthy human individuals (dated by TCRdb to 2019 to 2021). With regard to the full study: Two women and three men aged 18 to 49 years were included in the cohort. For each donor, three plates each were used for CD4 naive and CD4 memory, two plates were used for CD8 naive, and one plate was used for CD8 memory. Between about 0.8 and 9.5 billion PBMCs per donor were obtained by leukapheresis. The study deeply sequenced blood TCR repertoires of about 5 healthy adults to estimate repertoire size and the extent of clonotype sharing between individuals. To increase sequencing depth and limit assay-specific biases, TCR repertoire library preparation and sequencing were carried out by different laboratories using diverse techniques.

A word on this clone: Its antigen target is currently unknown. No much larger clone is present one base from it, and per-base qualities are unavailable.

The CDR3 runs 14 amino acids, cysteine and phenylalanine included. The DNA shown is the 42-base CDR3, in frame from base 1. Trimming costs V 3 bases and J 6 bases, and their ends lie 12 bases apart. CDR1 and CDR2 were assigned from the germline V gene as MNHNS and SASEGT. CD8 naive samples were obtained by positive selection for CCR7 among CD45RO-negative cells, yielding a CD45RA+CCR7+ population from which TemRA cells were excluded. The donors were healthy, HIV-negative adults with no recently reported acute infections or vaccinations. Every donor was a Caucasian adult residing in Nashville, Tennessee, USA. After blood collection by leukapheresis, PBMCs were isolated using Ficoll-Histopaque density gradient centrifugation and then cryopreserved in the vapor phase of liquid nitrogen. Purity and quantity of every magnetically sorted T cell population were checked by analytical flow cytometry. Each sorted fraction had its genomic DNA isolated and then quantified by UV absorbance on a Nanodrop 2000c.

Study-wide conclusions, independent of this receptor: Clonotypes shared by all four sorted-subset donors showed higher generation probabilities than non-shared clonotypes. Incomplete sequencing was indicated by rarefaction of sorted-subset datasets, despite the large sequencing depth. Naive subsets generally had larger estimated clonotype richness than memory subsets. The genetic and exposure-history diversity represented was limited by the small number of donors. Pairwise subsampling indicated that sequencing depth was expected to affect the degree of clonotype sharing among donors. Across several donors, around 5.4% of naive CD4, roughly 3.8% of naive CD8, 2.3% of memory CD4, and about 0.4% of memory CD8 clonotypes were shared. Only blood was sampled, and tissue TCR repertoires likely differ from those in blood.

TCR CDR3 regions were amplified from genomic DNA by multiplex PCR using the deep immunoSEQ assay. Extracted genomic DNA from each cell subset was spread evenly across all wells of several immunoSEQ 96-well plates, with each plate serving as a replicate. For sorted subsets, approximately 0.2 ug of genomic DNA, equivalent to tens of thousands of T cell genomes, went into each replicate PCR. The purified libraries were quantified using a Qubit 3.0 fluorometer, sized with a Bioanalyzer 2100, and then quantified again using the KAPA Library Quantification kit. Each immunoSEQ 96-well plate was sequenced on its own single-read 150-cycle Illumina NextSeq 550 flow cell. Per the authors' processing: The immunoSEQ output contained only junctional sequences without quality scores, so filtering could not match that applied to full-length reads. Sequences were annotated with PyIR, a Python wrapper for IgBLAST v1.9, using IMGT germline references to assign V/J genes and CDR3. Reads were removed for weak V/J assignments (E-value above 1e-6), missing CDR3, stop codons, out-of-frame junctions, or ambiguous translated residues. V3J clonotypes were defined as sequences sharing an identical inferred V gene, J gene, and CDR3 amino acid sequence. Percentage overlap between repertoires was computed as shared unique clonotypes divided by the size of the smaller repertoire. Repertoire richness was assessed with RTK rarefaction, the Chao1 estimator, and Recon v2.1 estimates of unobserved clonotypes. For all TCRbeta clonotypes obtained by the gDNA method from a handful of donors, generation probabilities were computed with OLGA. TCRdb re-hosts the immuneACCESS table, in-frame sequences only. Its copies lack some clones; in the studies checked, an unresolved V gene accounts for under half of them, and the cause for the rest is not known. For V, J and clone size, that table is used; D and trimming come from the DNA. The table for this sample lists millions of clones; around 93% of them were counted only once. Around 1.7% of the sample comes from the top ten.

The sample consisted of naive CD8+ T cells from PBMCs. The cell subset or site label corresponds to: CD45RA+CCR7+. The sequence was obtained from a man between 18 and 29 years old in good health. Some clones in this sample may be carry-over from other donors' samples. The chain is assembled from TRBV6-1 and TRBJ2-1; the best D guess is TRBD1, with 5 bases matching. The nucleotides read TGTGCCAGCAGTGATGGGGCAGGCCTCAATGAGCAGTTCTTC. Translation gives CASSDGAGLNEQFF.